The 22 T cell receptor beta chains below come from one sample, sequenced in a study of identical twins. Each CDR3 protein is one row after TCRdb ran MiXCR on the 5' RACE reads. The table lists under 800,000 distinct CDR3 sequences, 21% of them singletons. Separately, the same data were catalogued under a study of T cells expressing NK-cell markers.

Sequenced input: PBMCs. The origin of the receptors is a woman younger than 35 in good health.

This sequence joins TRBV12-3 or TRBV12-4 and TRBJ1-2; tentative D call: TRBD1 (5 bases). This CDR3 region has 13 residues. V was cut by 3 bases and J by 4 bases, with 9 bases left in between. Written as DNA, the CDR3 is TGTGCCAGCAGTTTTAACGGGGCCTATGGCTACACCTTC. This codes for CASSFNGAYGYTF.

This clonotype has only a few counts. V and J are TRBV29-1 and TRBJ2-5, with TRBD2 identical over 7 bases. Germline V gene lookup returns CDR1 SQVTM and CDR2 ANQGSEA. V lost 8 bases to trimming and J lost 7 bases; unmatched junction nucleotides: 10. There are 12 residues in the CDR3. The CDR3 loop reads CSWGGVLGTQYF. The CDR3 DNA sequence: TGCAGCTGGGGGGGAGTACTCGGGACCCAGTACTTC.

V is TRBV20-1 and J is TRBJ2-7; D is perhaps TRBD1 (6 bases). V was shortened by 3 bases and J by 0 bases, with 12 bases between the two germline ends. This CDR3 has 14 residues. Germline-derived CDR1 and CDR2 are DFQATT and SNEGSKA (reference sequence). CDR3 nucleotides: TGCAGTGCTAGCTATGGGGACATCTCCTACGAGCAGTACTTC. Amino acid sequence: CSASYGDISYEQYF.

There are a few counts of this clonotype. The J gene is TRBJ1-5, the V gene TRBV12-5, with D unclear. Germline V gene data show CDR1 as LGHNT and CDR2 as FRNRAP. The length of the CDR3 is 16 residues. Between the trimmed V and J ends, which lost 0 bases and 4 bases, there was a span of 13 bases. DNA of the CDR3: TGTGCTAGTGGTTTGGTATCGGCAGTAGGTAATCAGCCCCAGCATTTT. Translating it yields CASGLVSAVGNQPQHF.

There are many counts of this clonotype. The genes are TRBV20-1 and TRBJ1-2, with unresolved D. Germline CDR1 DFQATT, CDR2 SNEGSKA (reference sequence). This CDR3 comprises 10 residues. V lost 3 bases, J lost 8 bases, and 7 bases lay in between. CDR3 region: CSASPTGYTF. CDR3 bases: TGCAGTGCTAGCCCCACGGGCTACACCTTC.

This clonotype was found a few times. Written as DNA, the CDR3 is TGTGCCAGCAGGGCATCCGGGCTACAATCTAGACTATTGATGAACACTGAAGCTTTCTTT. As protein: CASRASGLQSRLLMNTEAFF. The gene calls are TRBV12-3 or TRBV12-4 and TRBJ1-1; no reliable D call. The V end lost 6 bases, the J end lost 0 bases, and 29 bases lay between the germline ends. This CDR3 contains 20 residues.

This clonotype was seen more than once but under ten times. CDR3 sequence (DNA): TGTGCCAGCAGTTTAGGGCGGGGACTCACCGGGGAGCTGTTTTTT. Protein sequence: CASSLGRGLTGELFF. The J gene is TRBJ2-2, the V gene TRBV12-3 or TRBV12-4, with D perhaps matching TRBD2 (6 bases). Trimming removed 1 base from V and 4 bases from J, with 10 bases in between. CDR3 length: 15 residues.

The rearrangement uses TRBV12-3 or TRBV12-4 and TRBJ2-7, with 7 bases matching TRBD2. The CDR3 is 14 residues long. The J segment lost 3 bases and the V segment lost 3 bases, leaving 5 bases of the junction unmatched. CDR3 bases: TGTGCCAGCAGTTTGAGCGGGGCCTACTACGAGCAGTACTTC. This gives the protein CASSLSGAYYEQYF.

The rearrangement joins TRBV9 to TRBJ1-6; TRBD1 is a possible D gene (5 bases). The CDR3 runs 13 residues. From germline, CDR1 is SGDLS and CDR2 YYNGEE. Trimming cost V 5 bases and J 8 bases, with 11 bases left between them. The CDR3 loop is CASSPGVDSPLHF. CDR3 coding DNA: TGTGCCAGCAGTCCGGGGGTGGATTCACCCCTCCACTTT.

The V call is TRBV29-1, the J call TRBJ1-2; D unclear. Trimming stripped 4 bases from V and 0 bases from J, with 9 bases between. Germline V CDR1 and CDR2: SQVTM, ANQGSEA. This CDR3 region has 13 residues. The CDR3 protein is CSVGAGTNYGYTF. The CDR3 region has the DNA TGCAGCGTTGGGGCAGGTACTAACTATGGCTACACCTTC.

This clonotype was counted only a few times. The rearrangement uses TRBV20-1 and TRBJ2-1; D uncertain. There are 13 residues in the CDR3. Germline V gene data show CDR1 as DFQATT and CDR2 as SNEGSKA (reference sequence). V lost 4 bases and J lost 4, with 11 bases in between. CDR3 protein: CSANPGLYNEQFF. For the CDR3, the DNA is TGCAGTGCTAACCCCGGGCTGTACAATGAGCAGTTCTTC.

This clonotype has only a few counts. DNA of the CDR3: TGCAGTGCTTCTAGGACAGGGGATTTTGAGACCCAGTACTTC. Protein product: CSASRTGDFETQYF. The chain carries TRBV20-1 and TRBJ2-5, with 9 bases aligning to TRBD1. The junction had 9 bases not matched to a gene; V was cut back by 5 bases and J by 5 bases. The CDR3 runs to 14 residues. Germline values: CDR1 DFQATT, CDR2 SNEGSKA (reference sequence).

This clonotype was recorded many times. CDR3 DNA sequence: TGTGCCAGCAGCCTCGGGACTCTGACCACTGAAGCTTTCTTT. Its translation is CASSLGTLTTEAFF. The rearrangement joins TRBV7-9 to TRBJ1-1; a possible D gene is TRBD1 (5 bases). This CDR3 region has 14 residues. The ends were cut back, 5 bases at V and 4 bases at J, with 14 bases in the middle. Germline assignment: CDR1 SEHNR and CDR2 FQNEAQ (reference sequence). The full variable domain, its missing parts supplied by reference TRBV7-9 and TRBJ1-1, is DTGVSQNPRHKITKRGQNVTFRCDPISEHNRLYWYRQTLGQGPEFLTYFQNEAQLEKSRLLSDRFSAERPKGSFSTLEIQRTEQGDSAMYLCASSLGTLTTEAFFGQGTRLTVV.

Notes on this clonotype: An end of the junction does not agree with germline; a read error may underlie this. The chain couples TRBV5-1 to TRBJ1-5, with 7 bases aligning to TRBD1. The V gene's germline CDR1 is SGHRS and CDR2 YFSETQ. This CDR3 has 13 amino acids. The CDR3 bases are TGCGCCAGCAGCCGGGACAGAAATCAGTCCCAGCATTTT. It encodes CASSRDRNQSQHF.

This clonotype was counted only a few times. The rearrangement uses TRBV7-9 and TRBJ2-3; D may be TRBD1 or TRBD2 (5 bases each). The CDR3 sequence is 15 residues long. V gave up 4 bases and J gave up 0 bases, with 11 bases separating them. Germline V lookup: CDR1 SEHNR, CDR2 FQNEAQ (reference sequence). CDR3 protein: CASSYGGGSTDTQYF. As DNA, the CDR3 is TGTGCCAGCAGCTACGGTGGGGGAAGCACAGATACGCAGTATTTT.

The chain uses TRBV7-9 and TRBJ2-1, with TRBD2 as a possible D gene (6 bases). The germline V gene has CDR1 SEHNR and CDR2 FQNEAQ (reference sequence). Trimming took off 3 bases at V and 7 bases at J, with 13 bases between the two ends. The CDR3 is 14 amino acids. The CDR3 nucleotides read TGTGCCAGCAGCTTCACGGGAGCATGGAATGAGCAGTTCTTC. Its translation is CASSFTGAWNEQFF.

V gene TRBV12-3 or TRBV12-4 combines with J gene TRBJ2-1; TRBD2 matches 7 bases. Losses at the gene ends were 3 bases for V and 5 bases for J; bases not matched to a gene: 7. The CDR3 is made up of 15 amino acids. The CDR3 region is CASSFWGGSNNEQFF. The CDR3 DNA reads as TGTGCCAGCAGTTTTTGGGGAGGGAGCAACAATGAGCAGTTCTTC.

This clonotype was recorded at least ten times. V is TRBV20-1 and J is TRBJ2-4; D gene ambiguous. Trimming took 6 bases from V and 3 from J, leaving 15 bases between them. Germline CDR1 and CDR2: DFQATT and SNEGSKA (reference sequence). CDR3 length equals 14 residues. This chain's CDR3 is CSASDSYGKNIQYF. The CDR3 bases are TGCAGTGCCAGTGACTCGTACGGCAAAAACATTCAGTACTTC.

The rearrangement uses TRBV14 and TRBJ2-7; D perhaps matches TRBD1 (5 bases). The CDR3 contains 19 residues. Deletions cut 3 bases from V and 5 bases from J, with 29 bases between. The V gene's germline CDR1 is SGHDN and CDR2 FVKESK. This chain's CDR3 is CASSQGNSQGKGYGHEQYF. CDR3 sequence (DNA): TGTGCCAGCAGCCAGGGGAATTCGCAGGGCAAGGGGTACGGCCACGAGCAGTACTTC.

This clonotype was picked up a small number of times. V is TRBV7-2 and J is TRBJ2-7; 8 bases fit TRBD1. Germline CDR1 reads SGHTA; CDR2 reads FQGNSA. J gave up 4 bases and V 3 bases, and 5 bases lay outside the gene matches. The CDR3 consists of 14 residues. CDR3 nucleotide sequence: TGTGCCAGCAGCTTCCGGACAGGGATGTACGAGCAGTACTTC. Amino acid sequence: CASSFRTGMYEQYF.

Comments on this clonotype: At one of its ends the junction is not consistent with the germline gene, which may arise from a read error. The chain recombines TRBV5-1 with TRBJ2-5; 12 nucleotides agree with TRBD2. The CDR3 runs 17 residues. The germline V gene has CDR1 SGHRS and CDR2 YFSETQ. CDR3 sequence: CASSLALAGGPQATQYF. CDR3 DNA sequence: TGCGCCAGCAGCTTGGCACTAGCGGGGGGACCTCAAGCGACCCAGTACTTC.

This clonotype turned up a few times. CDR3 sequence: CASSLTGEGFLNTGELFF. The CDR3 DNA reads TGTGCCAGCAGCTTGACAGGGGAGGGATTCTTGAACACCGGGGAGCTGTTTTTT. The rearrangement joins TRBV7-8 to TRBJ2-2; D might be TRBD1 (8 bases). Trimming left V 3 bases short and J 1 base short, with 18 bases between. This CDR3 has 18 amino acids. CDR1 and CDR2 from the germline V gene are SGHVS and FQNEAQ.